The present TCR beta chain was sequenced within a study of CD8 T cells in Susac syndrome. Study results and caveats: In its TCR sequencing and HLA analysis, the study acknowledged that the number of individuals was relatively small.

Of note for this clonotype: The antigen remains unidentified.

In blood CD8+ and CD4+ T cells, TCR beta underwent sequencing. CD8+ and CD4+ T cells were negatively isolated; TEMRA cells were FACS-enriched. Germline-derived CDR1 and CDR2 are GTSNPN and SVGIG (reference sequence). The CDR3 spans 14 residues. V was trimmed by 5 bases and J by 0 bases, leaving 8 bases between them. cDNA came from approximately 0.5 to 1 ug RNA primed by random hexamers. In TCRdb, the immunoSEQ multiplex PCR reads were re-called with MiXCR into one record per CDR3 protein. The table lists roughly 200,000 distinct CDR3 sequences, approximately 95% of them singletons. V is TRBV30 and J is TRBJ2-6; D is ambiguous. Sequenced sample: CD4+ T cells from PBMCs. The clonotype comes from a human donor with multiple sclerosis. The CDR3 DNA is TGTGCCTGGGCCGTGAACTCTGGGGCCAACGTCCTGACTTTC. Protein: CAWAVNSGANVLTF.